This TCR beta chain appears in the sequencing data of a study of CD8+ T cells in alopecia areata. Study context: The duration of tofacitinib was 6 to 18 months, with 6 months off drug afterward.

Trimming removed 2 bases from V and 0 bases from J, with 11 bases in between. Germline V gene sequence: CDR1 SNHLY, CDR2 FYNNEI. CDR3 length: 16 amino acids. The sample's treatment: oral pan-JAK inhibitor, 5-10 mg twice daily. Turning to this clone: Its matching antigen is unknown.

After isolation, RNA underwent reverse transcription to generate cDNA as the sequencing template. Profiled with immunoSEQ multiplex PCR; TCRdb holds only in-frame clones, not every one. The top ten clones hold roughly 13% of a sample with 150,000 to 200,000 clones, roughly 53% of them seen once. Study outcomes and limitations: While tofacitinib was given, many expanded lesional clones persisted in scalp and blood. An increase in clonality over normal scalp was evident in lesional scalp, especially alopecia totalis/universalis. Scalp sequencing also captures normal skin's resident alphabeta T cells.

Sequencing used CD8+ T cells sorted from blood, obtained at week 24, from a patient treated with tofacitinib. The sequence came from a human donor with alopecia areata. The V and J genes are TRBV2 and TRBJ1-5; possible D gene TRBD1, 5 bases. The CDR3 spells CASSESWDYSNQPQHF. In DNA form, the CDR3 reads TGTGCCAGCAGTGAAAGCTGGGACTATAGCAATCAGCCCCAGCATTTT.